Here is one T cell receptor beta chain with its context. The data were obtained in a study of blood T cell repertoires in COVID-19. Study-level background: T cells, B-cell-depleted T cells, or PBMCs provided the cDNA or gDNA that served as material.

CDR1 SGHRS and CDR2 YFSETQ come from the germline V gene. Trimming at V came to 4 bases and at J to 4 bases, leaving 4 bases not matched to a gene. There are 13 residues in the CDR3. Clones were read by immunoSEQ multiplex PCR, and TCRdb kept only the in-frame ones, dropping some. This sample has 250,000 to 350,000 clones, with about 85% found just once. Sequenced: peripheral blood. The chain uses TRBV5-1 and TRBJ1-2; the match to TRBD1 covers 7 bases. This TCR derives from a man between 18 and 29 years old with active or convalescent COVID-19. The CDR3 nucleotides read TGCGCCAGCAGCCCAGGGGGGCCCTATGGCTACACCTTC. It yields the protein CASSPGGPYGYTF.